This section outlines one T cell receptor (beta chain) sequence together with its context. No antigen is known for it. One base away there is no much larger clone; base qualities are not given. The entry originates in a study of blood T cell repertoires in COVID-19 (TCRdb year 2020). For the wider study: Samples from collaborators originated in the United States, Italy and Spain and spanned both the acute and convalescent phases of COVID-19. The material from the prospective study consisted of cDNA or gDNA derived from T cells, B-cell-depleted T cells, or PBMCs. The dataset comprised deeply sampled blood TCRbeta repertoires from subjects exposed to, actively infected with, or recovered from COVID-19. A freely available public database, intended as a resource for researchers studying the immune response to SARS-CoV-2, is where the repertoires were released. Samples came from the ongoing ImmuneRACE study (first 160 participants) plus 1,254 subjects from 6 global collaborators. Sample metadata almost always included a de-identified subject ID, COVID-19 status, age in years and sex. Where available, HLA class I and class II types were obtained from metadata supplied by the sample provider rather than from assay-based typing. Overall study results and their limits: The amount of clinical and demographic metadata varied by source and participant and was provided uncurated.

For this chain, trimming is 6 bases at the V end and 4 bases at the J end, and the number of junction bases without a gene match is 3. The CDR3 measures 13 amino acids from cysteine to phenylalanine. Left in the record is the CDR3 DNA by itself, 39 bases read in frame from the first base. The germline V gene (reference sequence) supplies CDR1 MNHNY and CDR2 SVGAGI. Collaborating institutions collected whole blood in K2EDTA tubes following their own protocols. For TCRbeta analysis, collaborators shipped samples as frozen whole blood, isolated PBMCs, or DNA extracted from either of those sample types. TCRbeta CDR3 regions were amplified from genomic DNA by means of the immunoSEQ Assay, a bias-controlled multiplex PCR. In the authors' own workflow: The number of nucleated cells in each sample was estimated from the amplification of reference gene primers within the assay. To quantify the absolute abundance of each unique TCRbeta CDR3 rearrangement, sequence reads were collapsed and filtered. For each sample, productive Simpson clonality was calculated as the square root of Simpson's diversity index across productive rearrangements. TCRdb limited this immuneACCESS table to in-frame rearrangements with V and J called. A share of clones is missing; checked studies link under half to unresolved V genes, and the rest is unexplained. D and trimming were read from the DNA, whereas the V and J calls and clone size are those reported in that table. The sample has 50,000 to 70,000 clones on record, 70% to 80% of them singletons. The top ten hold 3.5% of the sample.

The chain is made from TRBV6-6 and TRBJ1-5; the central 7 bases match TRBD1. Sequencing was done on a sample of peripheral blood. The TCR originated in a man in his sixties with acute or convalescent COVID-19. The CDR3 in this case is CASRLQGNQPQHF. The DNA reads TGTGCCAGCAGGCTACAGGGGAATCAGCCCCAGCATTTT.